This T cell receptor beta chain was sequenced for a study of beta chain features in type 1 diabetes. In the study overall: Healthy donors, compared against patients, showed similar age, gender and cell yields. Study observations and caveats: HLA effects on TCRB rearrangement stayed unresolved here. In type 1 diabetes patients, VDJ junctions had fewer insertions; deletions at these junctions were more frequent. TCRB CDR3s from Type 1 diabetes patients were moderately but significantly shorter in all four CD4+ subsets.

The germline CDR1 and CDR2 sequences are SGHTA and FQGTGA. CDR3 length equals 13 residues. The V end was cut by 1 base, the J end by 3 bases, with 6 bases between. A few counts support this clone. Its specificity is unknown. What was sequenced were expressed TCRB transcripts, since all of the isolated RNA had been reverse transcribed. TCRdb keeps only in-frame clones here, not all; method: immunoSEQ multiplex PCR. Altogether around 160,000 clones are present, approximately 9.1% being singletons, with the ten largest covering roughly 0.7%. The source of this sequence is a woman aged 25-40 years with type 1 diabetes. This chain joins TRBV7-3 and TRBJ1-1; no clear D. Material for sequencing was central memory CD4+ T cells from blood. The CDR3 DNA sequence: TGTGCCAGCAGCTTAAATCAGGACACTGAAGCTTTCTTT. It specifies CASSLNQDTEAFF.